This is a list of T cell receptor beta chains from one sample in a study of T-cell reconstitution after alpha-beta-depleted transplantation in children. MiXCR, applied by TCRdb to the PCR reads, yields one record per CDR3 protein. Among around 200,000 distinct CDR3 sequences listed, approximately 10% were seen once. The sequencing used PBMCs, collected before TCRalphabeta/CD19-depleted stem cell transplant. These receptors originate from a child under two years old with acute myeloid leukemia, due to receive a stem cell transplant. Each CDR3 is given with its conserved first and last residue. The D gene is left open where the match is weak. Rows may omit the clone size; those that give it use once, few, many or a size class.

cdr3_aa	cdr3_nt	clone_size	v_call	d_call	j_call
CASSLTGTGGAEQYF	TGCGCCAGCAGCCTAACCGGGACAGGGGGCGCCGAGCAGTACTTC	many	TRBV5-1	TRBD1	TRBJ2-7
CSVGPTSTDTQYF	TGCAGCGTTGGGCCCACTAGCACAGATACGCAGTATTTT	many	TRBV29-1	NA	TRBJ2-3
CASSFGLTGELFF	TGCGCCAGCAGCTTCGGACTCACCGGGGAGCTGTTTTTT	many	TRBV5-1	NA	TRBJ2-2
CASRLLAGGVYEQYF	TGTGCCAGCAGGTTATTAGCGGGAGGAGTCTACGAGCAGTACTTC	many	TRBV7-2	TRBD2	TRBJ2-7
CASSPTGPLYEQYF	TGTGCCAGCAGCCCGACAGGCCCACTATACGAGCAGTACTTC	many	TRBV12-3/TRBV12-4	NA	TRBJ2-7
CASSQRVGLPADQETQYF	TGTGCCAGCAGCCAACGCGTAGGGCTTCCGGCCGATCAAGAGACCCAGTACTTC	many	TRBV4-2	NA	TRBJ2-5
CANPIQAGYCNEQFF	TGTGCCAACCCGATTCAAGCGGGATACTGCAATGAGCAGTTCTTC	NA	TRBV19	TRBD2	TRBJ2-1
CASSSPQQGYGYTF	TGTGCCAGCAGTTCCCCACAACAGGGGTATGGCTACACCTTC	many	TRBV28	TRBD1	TRBJ1-2
CASQGSGPQHF	TGTGCCAGCCAGGGGTCAGGGCCCCAGCATTTT	few	TRBV6-5	NA	TRBJ1-5
CASSYMGGPTGELFF	TGTGCCAGCAGTTACATGGGGGGCCCCACCGGGGAGCTGTTTTTT	many	TRBV6-2/TRBV6-3	NA	TRBJ2-2
CASSSLARGAKNIQYF	TGTGCCAGCAGTTCGCTAGCGCGGGGGGCCAAAAACATTCAGTACTTC	many	TRBV28	TRBD2	TRBJ2-4
CAWTGSGGRREQYF	TGTGCCTGGACCGGTTCAGGGGGCCGCCGGGAGCAGTACTTC	NA	TRBV30	TRBD1	TRBJ2-7
CSASQPSGWPYNEQFF	TGCAGTGCTAGCCAGCCTAGTGGGTGGCCCTACAATGAGCAGTTCTTC	many	TRBV20-1	NA	TRBJ2-1
CASSLGTTSTDTQYF	TGCGCCAGCAGCTTGGGGACGACTAGCACAGATACGCAGTATTTT	many	TRBV5-1	NA	TRBJ2-3
CASRRRGGSEQYF	TGTGCCAGTAGAAGACGGGGGGGGAGCGAGCAGTACTTC	few	TRBV19	TRBD2	TRBJ2-7
CASSQDLGGSSYNEQFF	TGTGCCAGCAGCCAGGACTTAGGCGGGAGCTCCTACAATGAGCAGTTCTTC	NA	TRBV4-2	TRBD2	TRBJ2-1
CASSHKGGGKGNQLYNEQFF	TGTGCCAGCAGCCATAAAGGGGGGGGGAAGGGGAACCAACTCTACAATGAGCAGTTCTTC	NA	TRBV3-1	NA	TRBJ2-1
CASSLRGSQETQYF	TGTGCCAGCAGCTTAAGGGGATCCCAAGAGACCCAGTACTTC	many	TRBV7-7	NA	TRBJ2-5
CASSLAGLAASLAKNIQYF	TGCGCCAGCAGCTTGGCCGGACTAGCGGCTTCCTTAGCCAAAAACATTCAGTACTTC	many	TRBV5-1	TRBD2	TRBJ2-4
CASSWGRGRVDAGELFF	TGTGCCAGCAGTTGGGGAAGGGGGCGGGTAGACGCCGGGGAGCTGTTTTTT	many	TRBV12-3/TRBV12-4	TRBD1	TRBJ2-2
CASSLETSGGLNTDTQYF	TGCGCCAGCAGCTTAGAGACTAGCGGGGGCCTAAACACAGATACGCAGTATTTT	many	TRBV5-1	TRBD2	TRBJ2-3
CASSPGTRWNNEQFF	TGTGCCAGCAGTCCCGGGACTAGATGGAACAATGAGCAGTTCTTC	many	TRBV28	TRBD2	TRBJ2-1
CASSSRLENEQFF	TGTGCCAGCAGCTCTAGACTAGAAAATGAGCAGTTCTTC	many	TRBV4-2	NA	TRBJ2-1
CSARRASGIETQYF	TGCAGTGCTAGGCGGGCTAGCGGGATAGAGACCCAGTACTTC	many	TRBV20-1	TRBD2	TRBJ2-5
CASSSGGVITEAFF	TGTGCCAGCAGCTCCGGGGGGGTTATAACTGAAGCTTTCTTT	few	TRBV6-2/TRBV6-3	NA	TRBJ1-1
CSADSRPSGRKNIQYF	TGCAGTGCAGACAGCCGCCCTTCGGGTCGTAAAAACATTCAGTACTTC	NA	TRBV20-1	NA	TRBJ2-4
CSASPGWAGSIYGYTF	TGCAGTGCTAGTCCCGGGTGGGCAGGGAGCATCTATGGCTACACCTTC	many	TRBV20-1	NA	TRBJ1-2
CASSLEGGWREAFF	TGTGCCAGCAGCTTGGAAGGGGGCTGGAGAGAAGCTTTCTTT	NA	TRBV11-3	TRBD1	TRBJ1-1
CASSPTGQLAKNIQYF	TGTGCCAGCAGTCCCACGGGACAGCTAGCCAAAAACATTCAGTACTTC	many	TRBV28	TRBD1	TRBJ2-4
CASSPVPPSIGYGYTF	TGTGCCAGCTCACCCGTCCCTCCATCTATTGGCTATGGCTACACCTTC	many	TRBV18	NA	TRBJ1-2
CSARDVASGSLGETQYF	TGCAGTGCTAGAGATGTCGCTAGCGGGAGCTTAGGAGAGACCCAGTACTTC	many	TRBV20-1	TRBD2	TRBJ2-5
CASSYSIGLAETYEQYF	TGTGCCAGCAGTTACTCGATTGGGCTAGCGGAAACCTACGAGCAGTACTTC	many	TRBV6-5	TRBD2	TRBJ2-7
CASSARQGIAEAFF	TGTGCCAGCAGTGCTCGACAGGGCATCGCTGAAGCTTTCTTT	NA	TRBV28	TRBD1	TRBJ1-1
CASSLTGAQHF	TGTGCCAGCAGCCTTACAGGGGCCCAGCATTTT	many	TRBV7-2	TRBD1	TRBJ1-5
CSAGRTGSGNTIYF	TGCAGTGCTGGCAGGACGGGCTCTGGAAACACCATATATTTT	many	TRBV20-1	NA	TRBJ1-3
CSAPKGGAGNTEAFF	TGCAGTGCCCCCAAGGGGGGGGCAGGGAACACTGAAGCTTTCTTT	few	TRBV20-1	NA	TRBJ1-1